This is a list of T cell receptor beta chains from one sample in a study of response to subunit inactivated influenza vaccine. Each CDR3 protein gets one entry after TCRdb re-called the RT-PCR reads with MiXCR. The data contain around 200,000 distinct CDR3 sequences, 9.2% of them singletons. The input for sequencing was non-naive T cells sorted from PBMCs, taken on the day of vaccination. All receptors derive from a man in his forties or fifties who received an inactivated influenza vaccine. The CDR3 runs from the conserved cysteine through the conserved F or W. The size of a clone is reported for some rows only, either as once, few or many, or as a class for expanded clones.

CVSSPGQGAYEQYF 14 TRBJ2-7 TRBV3-1 NA
CASSLAGNNQYF 12 TRBJ2-7 TRBV3-1 many
CASGKGVTYEQYF 13 TRBJ2-7 TRBV28 NA
CASSLQQGVWEQYF 14 TRBJ2-7 TRBV7-6 NA
CSAPWGLSYEQYF 13 TRBJ2-7 TRBV20-1 few
CASSQGVSGNEQFF 14 TRBJ2-1 TRBV4-2 many
CASSSGARNQPQHF 14 TRBJ1-5 TRBV28 NA
CASSLEAYTDTQYF 14 TRBJ2-3 TRBV5-1 many
CASSDRVFDSGELFF 15 TRBJ2-2 TRBV5-1 NA
CASGRGDAVDTQYF 14 TRBJ2-3 TRBV7-2 many
CASSRVRVLSSGANVLTF 18 TRBJ2-6 TRBV4-1 NA
CASSLRGSWETQYF 14 TRBJ2-5 TRBV7-9 NA
CASSQARGTGTARNYTF 17 TRBJ1-2 TRBV4-2 NA
CASSEAETQYF 11 TRBJ2-5 TRBV5-5 many
CASSLDSFGRNGYTF 15 TRBJ1-2 TRBV11-2 many
CASRRQGRTDTQYF 14 TRBJ2-3 TRBV2 few
CAMSPGLFCYTF 12 TRBJ1-2 TRBV5-2 NA
CASSVGTFYNEQFF 14 TRBJ2-1 TRBV7-9 many
CASSPSTGQTQYF 13 TRBJ2-5 TRBV12-3/TRBV12-4 many
CASSLEADRGYGYTF 15 TRBJ1-2 TRBV5-1 few
CASSVYTGDYEQYF 14 TRBJ2-7 TRBV27 many
CASSSGQQETQYF 13 TRBJ2-5 TRBV12-3/TRBV12-4 many
CASSYRLYTEAFF 13 TRBJ1-1 TRBV6-5 few
CAISESRNEQFF 12 TRBJ2-1 TRBV10-3 many
CASSKELGQGGTEAFF 16 TRBJ1-1 TRBV21-1 few
CASSLALGLRSYNEQFF 17 TRBJ2-1 TRBV7-2 NA
CASSHTGVGTDTQYF 15 TRBJ2-3 TRBV5-1 few
CASSGGHATYEQYF 14 TRBJ2-7 TRBV5-1 few
CASSHPSGEDTQYF 14 TRBJ2-3 TRBV4-1 NA
CASSLGAGYYNEQFF 15 TRBJ2-1 TRBV7-2 many
CASSLAAGTSFYEQYF 16 TRBJ2-7 TRBV7-2 few
CSARGSWGSTDTQYF 15 TRBJ2-3 TRBV20-1 few
CASSQERPDEQFF 13 TRBJ2-1 TRBV4-3 many